A single sample is the source of the 9 T cell receptor beta chains below, sequenced in a study of cytomegalovirus exposure and HLA in healthy donors. PCR involved 60 Vbeta and 13 Jbeta primers. Sequencing was performed with immunoSEQ multiplex PCR; in TCRdb, only in-frame clones are kept and a portion is missing. The sample has approximately 190,000 clones; about 85% are singletons. Sequencing input: PBMCs. These TCRs come from a man between 50 and 59 years old in good health and CMV-seronegative.

The V and J genes are TRBV11-2 and TRBJ1-6; D gene unclear. The ends were cut back, 5 bases at V and 9 bases at J, with 8 bases in the middle. The germline CDR1 and CDR2 sequences are SGHAT and FQNNGV. CDR3 length: 12 amino acids. The CDR3, as DNA: TGTGCCAGCAGCCTCTCAGGTTCACCCCTCCACTTT. Its protein is CASSLSGSPLHF.

This rearrangement joins TRBV7-7 to TRBJ2-5, with TRBD2 matching 7 bases. With V trimmed by 5 bases and J by 4 bases, 7 bases remained unmatched. Germline V lookup: CDR1 SSHAT, CDR2 FNYEAQ (reference sequence). CDR3 length: 14 amino acids. The CDR3 loop reads CASSASTGGETQYF. DNA of the CDR3: TGTGCCAGCAGCGCCTCCACGGGAGGAGAGACCCAGTACTTC.

The rearrangement uses TRBV9 and TRBJ2-1; TRBD2 aligns across 12 bases. This CDR3 is 14 amino acids long. In germline, CDR1 is SGDLS, CDR2 YYNGEE. V dropped 4 bases and J dropped 10; count of bases not matched to a gene: 6. In DNA, the CDR3 is TGTGCCAGCAGCATTCTAGCGGGGGGGACCGAGCAGTTCTTC. Amino acids: CASSILAGGTEQFF.

V and J are TRBV19 and TRBJ1-1, with TRBD1 identical over 8 bases. The CDR3 is 14 amino acids. Unmatched junction bases numbered 6, after V lost 5 bases and J lost 4 bases. Germline V gene data show CDR1 as LNHDA and CDR2 as SQIVND (reference sequence). CDR3 residues: CASSPWTGRTEAFF. The CDR3, as DNA: TGTGCCAGTAGTCCCTGGACAGGGCGCACTGAAGCTTTCTTT.

This clone was recorded a few times. The chain employs TRBV18 and TRBJ2-1; maybe TRBD1 (6 bases). The CDR3 totals 14 residues. Germline loops: CDR1 KGHSH, CDR2 LQKENI. V was cut by 2 bases and J by 5 bases, with 10 bases left in between. The CDR3 here is CASSPNAGDNEQFF. In DNA form, the CDR3 reads TGTGCCAGCTCACCAAATGCAGGGGACAATGAGCAGTTCTTC.

V usage is TRBV6-5 and J usage is TRBJ1-2; D perhaps matches TRBD1 (5 bases). V was clipped by 0 bases and J by 3 bases, with 14 bases between them. The V gene's germline CDR1 is MNHEY and CDR2 SVGAGI. The CDR3 extends over 16 amino acids. The DNA of the CDR3 is TGTGCCAGCAGTTACTCGCTCGGGCAGGGTGACTATGGCTACACCTTC. Protein product: CASSYSLGQGDYGYTF.

The chain combines TRBV19 with TRBJ1-2, with D unresolved. Germline lookup yields CDR1 LNHDA and CDR2 SQIVND (reference sequence). V shed 9 bases and J shed 8 bases, with 22 bases lying between them. The CDR3 is made up of 14 amino acids. CDR3 bases: TGTGCCAGCACAACCCCAATCAGAGGGTTAGGCTACACCTTC. Residues: CASTTPIRGLGYTF.

The V gene is TRBV5-1, the J gene TRBJ1-1; 7 nucleotides line up with TRBD1. Germline CDR1 and CDR2: SGHRS and YFSETQ. The length of the CDR3 is 16 residues. The V and J ends lost 3 bases and 0 bases, in that order; junction bases with no gene match: 8. This CDR3 is CASSSYRGAMNTEAFF. CDR3 nucleotides: TGCGCCAGCAGCTCTTACAGGGGAGCCATGAACACTGAAGCTTTCTTT.

The chain couples TRBV7-2 to TRBJ2-3; perhaps TRBD1 as D (6 bases). Germline V gives CDR1 SGHTA, CDR2 FQGNSA. Between the trimmed V and J ends, which lost 4 bases and 0 bases, there was a span of 11 bases. The CDR3 covers 15 residues. In nucleotides, the CDR3 is TGTGCCAGCAGCTCTCAGGGGTTTAGCACAGATACGCAGTATTTT. Protein sequence: CASSSQGFSTDTQYF.